The 27 T cell receptor beta chains reported below all come from one sample, sequenced in a study of blood T cell repertoires in COVID-19. The table came from immunoSEQ multiplex PCR; TCRdb's copy has only in-frame clones and leaves some out. Among roughly 380,000 clones, roughly 85% were seen once, and the ten largest hold around 3.4%. The sample consisted of peripheral blood. The receptors originated from a woman aged 18-29 years with acute or convalescent COVID-19.

This clone was seen many times. This chain uses TRBV9 with TRBJ2-3, with a possible D match to TRBD2 (6 bases). Germline V gene sequence: CDR1 SGDLS, CDR2 YYNGEE. V was clipped by 1 base and J by 3 bases, with 12 bases between them. The CDR3 has 15 residues. The CDR3 DNA is TGTGCCAGCAGCGTACGCGGGGATAAGACAGATACGCAGTATTTT. Amino acids: CASSVRGDKTDTQYF.

This chain connects TRBV28 to TRBJ1-1, with D maybe TRBD1 (6 bases). V lost 2 bases, J lost 7 bases, and 11 bases lay in between. Germline V lookup: CDR1 MDHEN, CDR2 SYDVKM. The CDR3 consists of 13 residues. CDR3: CASSLDGQLEAFF. For the CDR3, the DNA is TGTGCCAGCAGTTTAGACGGACAGCTTGAAGCTTTCTTT.

The rearrangement uses TRBV19 and TRBJ1-1, with D maybe TRBD1 (5 bases). The germline V and J ends were trimmed by 8 bases and 6 bases, with 22 bases remaining between them. The CDR3 runs to 15 residues. Germline-derived CDR1 and CDR2 are LNHDA and SQIVND (reference sequence). CDR3 protein: CASQGISLHDAEAFF. DNA of the CDR3: TGTGCCAGTCAGGGCATCTCACTTCATGATGCTGAAGCTTTCTTT.

This clone was seen at least ten times. The chain joins TRBV12-1 to TRBJ2-3; the table's D call, TRBD2, has no DNA check behind it. TRBV12-1 is designated a pseudogene. The CDR3 is made up of 13 amino acids. CDR3 sequence (DNA): TGTGCCAGCAGCACGGGGAGCACAGATACGCAGTATTTT. It codes for CASSTGSTDTQYF.

The chain links TRBV1 to TRBJ1-2; TRBD1 reflects the table's D call only, with no check against the DNA. TRBV1 is a pseudogene locus. The length of the CDR3 is 15 residues. The chain's CDR3 is CTSSHRQEANYGYTF. Written as DNA, the CDR3 is TGCACCAGCAGCCACAGACAGGAAGCTAACTATGGCTACACCTTC.

The chain is built from TRBV11-3 and TRBJ2-1; D gene unclear. The V end was cut by 5 bases, the J end by 6 bases, with 8 bases between. This CDR3 spans 12 amino acids. Per the germline V gene, CDR1 is SGHNT and CDR2 is YENEEA. For the CDR3, the DNA is TGTGCCAGCAGCGGAGAGTCCAATGAGCAGTTCTTC. Its protein is CASSGESNEQFF.

CDR3 loop: CATSDATGGAYTGELFF. The CDR3 DNA is TGTGCCACCAGTGATGCGACAGGGGGCGCGTACACCGGGGAGCTGTTTTTT. The chain couples TRBV24-1 to TRBJ2-2; 10 nucleotides match TRBD1. Trimming removed 3 bases from V and 3 bases from J; junction bases left unmatched: 6. Germline V gene lookup returns CDR1 KGHDR and CDR2 SFDVKD. The CDR3 has 17 residues.

The chain uses TRBV7-3 and TRBJ2-5, with 10 nucleotides matching TRBD2. The CDR3 loop spans 18 amino acids. V lost 5 bases to trimming and J lost 1 base; unmatched junction nucleotides: 13. Germline CDR1 reads SGHTA; CDR2 reads FQGTGA. The CDR3 nucleotides are TGTGCCAGCAGCCCCAGGGCTAGCGGGGGCCCAACCCAAGAGACCCAGTACTTC. Its protein product is CASSPRASGGPTQETQYF.

This clone was seen a single time. V usage is TRBV4-2 and J usage is TRBJ1-2, with D possibly being TRBD1 (6 bases). V gave up 2 bases and J gave up 8 bases, with 18 bases separating them. The germline V gene has CDR1 LGHNA and CDR2 YNFKEQ. The CDR3 is 15 amino acids. Here the CDR3 reads CASSQSSDSPVGYTF. Written as DNA, the CDR3 is TGTGCCAGCAGCCAATCTTCGGACAGCCCCGTAGGCTACACCTTC.

V and J are TRBV11-1 and TRBJ2-3; D is undetermined. This CDR3 has 13 residues. Germline lookup yields CDR1 SGHAT and CDR2 FQDESV (reference sequence). Trimming took off 3 bases at V and 4 bases at J, with 8 bases between the two ends. DNA of the CDR3: TGTGCCAGCAGCTTTATGGGCGCAGATACGCAGTATTTT. Residues: CASSFMGADTQYF.

The V gene is TRBV9, the J gene TRBJ1-1, with TRBD1 identical over 7 bases. Trimming took 0 bases from V and 3 from J; bases not matched to a gene: 5. The CDR3 is 15 amino acids. CDR1 is SGDLS and CDR2 is YYNGEE in the germline V gene. CDR3 amino acids: CASSVEGAGHTEAFF. The CDR3 DNA sequence: TGTGCCAGCAGCGTAGAGGGGGCCGGACACACTGAAGCTTTCTTT.

In nucleotides, the CDR3 is TGCGCCAGCAGCCAACAAGGGACAGGCTACGAGCAGTACTTC. This codes for CASSQQGTGYEQYF. The chain joins TRBV4-1 to TRBJ2-7; 8 nucleotides agree with TRBD1. The CDR3 extends over 14 amino acids. J lost 3 bases, V lost 2 bases, and 3 bases had no gene match. Germline CDR1 and CDR2: MGHRA and YSYEKL.

The gene calls are TRBV5-4 and TRBJ1-2, with TRBD1 identical over 8 bases. The germline V gene has CDR1 SGHNT and CDR2 YYREEE (reference sequence). CDR3 size: 15 residues. The J segment lost 8 bases and the V segment lost 2 bases, leaving 11 bases of the junction unmatched. CDR3 residues: CASSFQDRDHSGYTF. The CDR3 coding sequence is TGTGCCAGCAGCTTCCAGGACAGGGACCATTCGGGCTACACCTTC.

J is TRBJ1-2 and V is TRBV6-1, with 10 nucleotides matching TRBD1. From germline, CDR1 is MNHNS and CDR2 SASEGT. There are 15 residues in the CDR3. With 3 bases clipped from V and 3 bases from J, the junction kept 4 bases outside the gene matches. CDR3 DNA: TGTGCCAGCAGTGAGGGACAGGGGATTTACTATGGCTACACCTTC. This codes for CASSEGQGIYYGYTF.

The chain links TRBV24-1 to TRBJ2-5, with 7 bases aligning to TRBD1. V lost 7 bases and J lost 1; bases outside the gene matches: 5. The CDR3 is 14 residues long. Germline V CDR1 and CDR2: KGHDR, SFDVKD. CDR3 residues: CATSAPGGQETQYF. The CDR3 region has the DNA TGTGCCACCAGCGCCCCAGGGGGCCAAGAGACCCAGTACTTC.

The rearrangement joins TRBV5-4 to TRBJ2-1, with D possibly matching TRBD2 (6 bases). Germline CDR1 reads SGHNT; CDR2 reads YYREEE (reference sequence). The CDR3 is 16 amino acids. V lost 0 bases to trimming and J lost 1 base, with 11 bases between them. Written as DNA, the CDR3 is TGTGCCAGCAGCTTGGGGGGGACTCCTTCCTACAATGAGCAGTTCTTC. Translation: CASSLGGTPSYNEQFF.

The chain links TRBV6-2 or TRBV6-3 to TRBJ1-2, with 8 positions matching TRBD1. The CDR3 sequence is 14 residues long. From germline, CDR1 is MNHEY and CDR2 SVGEGT. V shed 6 bases and J 8 bases; nucleotides not matched to a gene: 11. The DNA of the CDR3 is TGTGCCAGCAGCCCCCCAGCAGGGGGCGCGGGCTACACCTTC. Amino acids: CASSPPAGGAGYTF.

The rearrangement uses TRBV25-1 and TRBJ1-1, with D maybe TRBD1 (5 bases). Trimming removed 0 bases at V and 0 bases at J, with 11 bases between. This CDR3 has 16 amino acids. Germline V gene data show CDR1 as MGHDK and CDR2 as SYGVNS. The CDR3 sequence is CASSEYAGRMNTEAFF. The CDR3 region has the DNA TGTGCCAGCAGTGAATACGCGGGACGCATGAACACTGAAGCTTTCTTT. The full variable domain, with the rest looked up from reference TRBV25-1 and TRBJ1-1, is EADIYQTPRYLVIGTGKKITLECSQTMGHDKMYWYQQDPGMELHLIHYSYGVNSTEKGDLSSESTVSRIRTEHFPLTLESARPSHTSQYLCASSEYAGRMNTEAFFGQGTRLTVV.

The rearrangement uses TRBV6-1 and TRBJ1-2, with 9 positions matching TRBD1. The V gene end was trimmed by 0 bases and the J gene end by 6 bases; junction bases not matched to a gene: 14. Looked up from germline, CDR1 is MNHNS and CDR2 is SASEGT. The CDR3 extends over 18 amino acids. CDR3 region: CASSEARGGTGRGDGYTF. For the CDR3, the DNA is TGTGCCAGCAGTGAAGCTAGAGGGGGGACAGGGAGAGGAGATGGCTACACCTTC.

The chain is built from TRBV9 and TRBJ1-1, with a weak D call TRBD1 (5 bases). From germline, CDR1 is SGDLS and CDR2 YYNGEE. The CDR3 sequence is 13 residues long. Deletions cut 2 bases from V and 6 bases from J, with 11 bases between. In DNA, the CDR3 is TGTGCCAGCAGCGTGGGACTTATCCCTGAAGCTTTCTTT. Encoded protein: CASSVGLIPEAFF.

The V and J genes are TRBV5-4 and TRBJ2-2, with D perhaps matching TRBD2 (5 bases). The CDR3 length is 16 residues. Germline V gene sequence: CDR1 SGHNT, CDR2 YYREEE (reference sequence). The V end lost 0 bases, the J end lost 5 bases, and 14 bases lay between the germline ends. In nucleotides, the CDR3 is TGTGCCAGCAGCTTGGCCCCCGGGGTAGGAACCGGGGAGCTGTTTTTT. This gives the protein CASSLAPGVGTGELFF.

The V and J genes are TRBV24-1 and TRBJ2-7; D might be TRBD1 (6 bases). V was pared by 3 bases and J by 6 bases, with 20 bases between. CDR1 and CDR2 from the germline V gene are KGHDR and SFDVKD. The CDR3 extends over 16 amino acids. The CDR3 here is CATSDTATGNLGEQYF. The CDR3 nucleotides are TGTGCCACCAGTGATACCGCTACAGGGAACTTAGGCGAGCAGTACTTC.

This clone has just one count. The rearrangement joins TRBV18 to TRBJ1-4; 7 nucleotides agree with TRBD1. V was clipped by 4 bases and J by 5 bases; unmatched bases: 10. Germline V gene data show CDR1 as KGHSH and CDR2 as LQKENI. This CDR3 region has 16 residues. CDR3 sequence: CASSRTGDLGNEKLFF. The CDR3, as DNA: TGTGCCAGCTCACGGACAGGAGACCTAGGAAATGAAAAACTGTTTTTT.

This clone was counted ten times or more. V gene TRBV2 combines with J gene TRBJ2-5; TRBD2 agrees at 12 bases. Germline-derived CDR1 and CDR2 are SNHLY and FYNNEI. The CDR3 is 16 residues long. Trimming took 2 bases from V and 2 from J; bases not matched to a gene: 3. The CDR3 sequence is CASSERLAGVQETQYF. DNA for the CDR3: TGTGCCAGCAGTGAAAGACTAGCGGGAGTTCAAGAGACCCAGTACTTC.

This chain joins TRBV4-2 and TRBJ1-1, with D unresolved. This CDR3 region has 19 residues. V was pared by 0 bases and J by 4 bases, with 24 bases between. CDR1 and CDR2 (germline): LGHNA, YNFKEQ. The CDR3 DNA reads as TGTGCCAGCAGCCAAGATCGCGGTTGGGGAGACACGCTGGGCACTGAAGCTTTCTTT. This translates into CASSQDRGWGDTLGTEAFF.

A few counts support this clone. V usage is TRBV4-2 and J usage is TRBJ2-3; tentatively, D is TRBD2 (6 bases). The CDR3 is 19 residues long. Germline V gene data show CDR1 as LGHNA and CDR2 as YNFKEQ. Between the trimmed V and J ends, which lost 0 bases and 8 bases, there was a span of 27 bases. In DNA, the CDR3 is TGTGCCAGCAGCCAAGATATTCGATTCGGGGCGGGAAATGGGGGTACGCAGTATTTT. It is translated as CASSQDIRFGAGNGGTQYF.

V usage is TRBV7-9 and J usage is TRBJ2-7, with D tentatively TRBD1 (5 bases). This CDR3 has 14 amino acids. V shed 1 base and J shed 2 bases, with 9 bases lying between them. From germline, CDR1 is SEHNR and CDR2 FQNEAQ (reference sequence). CDR3 bases: TGTGCCAGCAGCTTAGTTGACAGCACCTACGAGCAGTACTTC. Residues: CASSLVDSTYEQYF. Based on the CDR3 plus reference TRBV7-9 and TRBJ2-7, the full variable domain is DTGVSQNPRHKITKRGQNVTFRCDPISEHNRLYWYRQTLGQGPEFLTYFQNEAQLEKSRLLSDRFSAERPKGSFSTLEIQRTEQGDSAMYLCASSLVDSTYEQYFGPGTRLTVT.